The 32 T cell receptor beta chains in this list originate from one sample, sequenced in a study of Graves' ophthalmopathy and Graves' hyperthyroidism. Transcripts of RNA were the source for amplifying TCR beta CDR3 regions. First-round RT-PCR used HTBI primers; second-round multiplex PCR followed. MiXCR was run by TCRdb on the multiplex PCR reads, yielding one entry per CDR3 protein. This table holds about 640,000 distinct CDR3 sequences, roughly two fifths found once. The specimen sequenced was peripheral blood. The receptors were gathered from an adult man with Graves' ophthalmopathy.

Note on this clonotype: One end of the junction varies from germline; a read error may be responsible. This sequence joins TRBV15 and TRBJ1-5; the D is unclear. CDR3 size: 13 residues. CDR1 and CDR2 from the germline V gene are LNHNV and YYDKDF (reference sequence). Here the CDR3 reads CTTSSGRDQPQHF. The CDR3 bases are TGTACCACCAGCAGCGGTAGGGATCAGCCCCAGCATTTT.

The gene calls are TRBV20-1 and TRBJ2-7; TRBD2 is a possible D gene (6 bases). CDR1 is DFQATT and CDR2 is SNEGSKA in the germline V gene (reference sequence). V lost 4 bases and J lost 0, with 10 bases in between. The CDR3 spans 13 residues. This CDR3 reads CSATPGLSYEQYF. The CDR3 DNA reads as TGCAGTGCTACTCCGGGACTCTCCTACGAGCAGTACTTC.

A remark on this clonotype: A much larger clonotype is one base distant, so this may be a read error. J is TRBJ1-4 and V is TRBV20-1; D unclear. This CDR3 comprises 13 residues. The germline gives CDR1 DFQATT, CDR2 SNEGSKA (reference sequence). The V and J ends lost 5 bases and 3 bases respectively, with 10 bases between them. The CDR3: CSAFTSSNEKLFF. The CDR3 nucleotides are TGCAGTGCTTTCACATCTTCTAATGAAAAACTGTTTTTT.

CDR3 in amino acids: CASSRARDNEKLFF. The CDR3 DNA follows: TGCGCCAGCAGCAGAGCAAGGGATAATGAAAAACTGTTTTTT. This chain links TRBV4-1 with TRBJ1-4, with no clear D. The V end lost 5 bases, the J end lost 4 bases, and 11 bases lay between the germline ends. This CDR3 has 14 residues. Germline V CDR1 and CDR2: MGHRA, YSYEKL.

The table lists this clonotype with many counts. This rearrangement joins TRBV12-3 or TRBV12-4 to TRBJ1-1; tentatively, D is TRBD1 (6 bases). The CDR3 length is 12 residues. V gave up 6 bases and J gave up 7 bases, with 12 bases separating them. CDR3 in DNA: TGTGCCAGCAGACAGGGCCCGGTTGAAGCTTTCTTT. Translating gives CASRQGPVEAFF.

This chain joins TRBV4-2 and TRBJ2-5; D ambiguous. V dropped 2 bases and J dropped 7 bases, with 5 bases sitting between them. This CDR3 comprises 11 residues. Germline values: CDR1 LGHNA, CDR2 YNFKEQ. The CDR3 nucleotides read TGTGCCAGCAGCCAAACGGGGACCCAGTACTTC. This encodes CASSQTGTQYF.

Many counts were recorded for this clonotype. This chain joins TRBV7-2 and TRBJ2-7; 7 nucleotides match TRBD2. CDR3 size: 13 residues. The V segment lost 5 bases and the J segment 2 bases; nucleotides outside the gene matches: 3. The germline gives CDR1 SGHTA, CDR2 FQGNSA. Here the CDR3 reads CASSSGAPYEQYF. CDR3 in DNA: TGTGCCAGCAGCAGCGGGGCTCCCTACGAGCAGTACTTC.

This clonotype was picked up a small number of times. The J gene is TRBJ1-1, the V gene TRBV20-1; a possible D gene is TRBD1 (5 bases). Germline V gene lookup returns CDR1 DFQATT and CDR2 SNEGSKA (reference sequence). The CDR3 is 14 residues long. Trimming left V 6 bases short and J 0 bases short, with 14 bases between. The CDR3 here is CSASPGQMNTEAFF. Written as DNA, the CDR3 is TGCAGTGCGAGTCCCGGACAAATGAACACTGAAGCTTTCTTT.

This sequence joins TRBV15 and TRBJ1-2; 7 nucleotides line up with TRBD1. J gave up 0 bases and V 5 bases, and 9 bases lay outside the gene matches. Per germline, CDR1 LNHNV and CDR2 YYDKDF (reference sequence). The CDR3 totals 16 residues. The CDR3 bases are TGTGCCACCAGCTCAGACAGGGCTGAAGCTAACTATGGCTACACCTTC. Protein product: CATSSDRAEANYGYTF.

This clonotype was seen repeatedly, ten times or more. The chain has TRBV25-1 and TRBJ2-7; possibly TRBD1 for D (5 bases). Germline-derived CDR1 and CDR2 are MGHDK and SYGVNS. The V end was cut by 7 bases, the J end by 3 bases, with 10 bases between. This CDR3 is built from 12 residues. CDR3 DNA: TGTGCCAGCAAAGGCCAGGGCTACGAGCAGTACTTC. Encoded protein: CASKGQGYEQYF.

This clonotype came up many times. This chain connects TRBV29-1 to TRBJ1-3, with a weak D call TRBD1 (5 bases). The CDR3 loop spans 14 amino acids. Trimming stripped 6 bases from V and 4 bases from J, with 16 bases between. Germline V CDR1 and CDR2: SQVTM, ANQGSEA. The chain's CDR3 is CSVTGTPMGNTIYF. CDR3 nucleotides: TGCAGCGTCACCGGGACTCCGATGGGAAACACCATATATTTT.

This clonotype was observed at least ten times. V is TRBV10-2 and J is TRBJ1-2, with D maybe TRBD1 (5 bases). The CDR3 length is 14 residues. Per the germline V gene, CDR1 is WSHSY and CDR2 is SAAADI. The V end lost 6 bases, the J end lost 4 bases, and 15 bases lay between the germline ends. This chain's CDR3 is CASREGRGLYGYTF. In nucleotides, the CDR3 is TGCGCCAGCAGAGAGGGACGGGGTCTCTATGGCTACACCTTC.

At least ten counts were recorded for this clonotype. This sequence joins TRBV19 and TRBJ1-2; possibly TRBD1 for D (5 bases). Looked up from germline, CDR1 is LNHDA and CDR2 is SQIVND (reference sequence). The CDR3 has 15 residues. Trimming pared 5 bases from V and 1 base from J, leaving 14 bases between. The CDR3: CASSAPGRFNYGYTF. The CDR3 DNA reads TGTGCCAGTAGTGCTCCGGGACGCTTTAACTATGGCTACACCTTC.

The V gene is TRBV2, the J gene TRBJ2-2; TRBD2 might be the D (6 bases). CDR3 size: 16 residues. Trimming removed 7 bases at V and 1 base at J, with 16 bases between. Germline CDR1 reads SNHLY; CDR2 reads FYNNEI. The CDR3 loop reads CASTSTGLMNTGELFF. CDR3 in DNA: TGTGCCAGCACTTCCACGGGACTCATGAACACCGGGGAGCTGTTTTTT.

This clonotype was seen repeatedly, ten times or more. This chain links TRBV6-5 with TRBJ2-5; D is uncertain. Trimming removed 2 bases from V and 1 base from J, with 8 bases in between. The CDR3 contains 14 residues. Germline CDR1 and CDR2: MNHEY and SVGAGI. The CDR3 region is CASSYIQTQETQYF. CDR3 DNA sequence: TGTGCCAGCAGTTACATCCAGACCCAAGAGACCCAGTACTTC.

Details on this clonotype: An end of the junction does not agree with germline; a read error may underlie this. The rearrangement joins TRBV7-3 to TRBJ2-5; maybe TRBD2 (5 bases). Germline lookup yields CDR1 SGHTA and CDR2 FQGTGA. There are 15 residues in the CDR3. The CDR3 loop is CTSSQEGARQETQYF. CDR3 coding DNA: TGTACCAGCAGCCAAGAGGGAGCGCGTCAAGAGACCCAGTACTTC.

The chain has TRBV4-1 and TRBJ2-7, with 7 nucleotides matching TRBD1. The CDR3 runs to 13 residues. J gave up 6 bases and V 1 base, and 3 bases lay outside the gene matches. Germline CDR1 is MGHRA and CDR2 is YSYEKL. CDR3 amino acids: CASSQVRGSEQYF. The CDR3 coding sequence is TGCGCCAGCAGCCAAGTCAGGGGGAGCGAGCAGTACTTC.

At least ten counts were recorded for this clonotype. The gene calls are TRBV7-9 and TRBJ1-2, with 7 nucleotides matching TRBD1. Germline-derived CDR1 and CDR2 are SEHNR and FQNEAQ (reference sequence). This CDR3 region has 14 residues. V trimming: 5 bases; J trimming: 2 bases; junction bases outside the gene matches: 5. The CDR3 region has the DNA TGTGCCAGCAGCCGAGTGGGACAGAACTATGGCTACACCTTC. It is translated as CASSRVGQNYGYTF.

The chain couples TRBV20-1 to TRBJ2-7; D not resolved. This CDR3 is 16 amino acids long. The germline V gene has CDR1 DFQATT and CDR2 SNEGSKA (reference sequence). Trimming left V 1 base short and J 1 base short, with 17 bases between. The CDR3 loop is CSARGRALLGSYEQYF. The DNA of the CDR3 is TGCAGTGCTAGAGGCCGGGCCCTGCTGGGGTCCTACGAGCAGTACTTC.

V usage is TRBV24-1 and J usage is TRBJ1-2; perhaps TRBD1 as D (6 bases). The CDR3 extends over 15 amino acids. Trimming cost V 4 bases and J 5 bases, with 16 bases left between them. Germline V gene sequence: CDR1 KGHDR, CDR2 SFDVKD. In DNA, the CDR3 is TGTGCCACCAGTGACCCCCCGGGACATACTTATGGCTACACCTTC. Translation gives CATSDPPGHTYGYTF.

J is TRBJ2-7 and V is TRBV7-8; 7 bases map to TRBD2. Germline loops: CDR1 SGHVS, CDR2 FQNEAQ. The V segment lost 8 bases and the J segment 1 base; nucleotides outside the gene matches: 5. This CDR3 comprises 13 residues. The CDR3 DNA is TGTGCCAGCTTGGGGGGGGATTCCTACGAGCAGTACTTC. It yields the protein CASLGGDSYEQYF.

This chain connects TRBV5-6 to TRBJ2-5, with D possibly being TRBD1 or TRBD2 (5 bases each). With 3 bases removed from V and 4 bases from J, the gap between germline ends came to 13 bases. CDR3 length: 14 amino acids. Germline CDR1 reads SGHDT; CDR2 reads YYEEEE. CDR3 in amino acids: CASSSRDEGETQYF. The CDR3 bases are TGTGCCAGCAGCTCGAGGGACGAAGGAGAGACCCAGTACTTC.

In the case of this clonotype: Since a much larger clone is just one base distant, this may be a read error. The chain employs TRBV7-8 and TRBJ2-7; D possibly corresponds to TRBD2 (7 bases). Germline values: CDR1 SGHVS, CDR2 FQNEAQ. This CDR3 contains 15 residues. The V end was cut by 11 bases, the J end by 3 bases, with 23 bases between. The DNA of the CDR3 is TGTGCCGGCACCCGTGGGGGGGCTGAGGACTACGAGCAGTACTTC. This encodes CAGTRGGAEDYEQYF. The full variable domain, its missing parts supplied by reference TRBV7-8 and TRBJ2-7, is GAGVSQSPRYKVAKRGQDVALRCDPISGHVSLFWYQQALGQGPEFLTYFQNEAQLDKSGLPSDRFFAERPEGSVSTLKIQRTQQEDSAVYLCAGTRGGAEDYEQYFGPGTRLTVT.

The chain couples TRBV19 to TRBJ1-1, with 8 nucleotides matching TRBD1. There are 15 residues in the CDR3. J was trimmed by 1 base and V by 8 bases; bases with no gene match: 9. Germline values: CDR1 LNHDA, CDR2 SQIVND (reference sequence). The CDR3 bases are TGTGCCAGTGGAAGGACAGGGAGGGGGAACACTGAAGCTTTCTTT. Translation gives CASGRTGRGNTEAFF.

This clonotype was counted only a few times. The V and J genes are TRBV7-3 and TRBJ1-4, with D maybe TRBD1 (6 bases). In germline, CDR1 is SGHTA, CDR2 FQGTGA. V lost 3 bases, J lost 7 bases, and 15 bases lay in between. This CDR3 is 15 amino acids long. The CDR3 reads CASSFWDTLTEKLFF. The CDR3 DNA sequence: TGTGCCAGCAGCTTTTGGGACACTTTAACTGAAAAACTGTTTTTT.

As to this clonotype: The junction departs from germline at one end; a sequencing error may be responsible. The gene calls are TRBV10-3 and TRBJ1-1; D not certain. Germline V CDR1 and CDR2: ENHRY, SYGVKD. CDR3 length equals 15 residues. This chain's CDR3 is CASSESEALNTEAFF. CDR3 sequence (DNA): TGTGCCAGCAGTGAAAGCGAGGCTTTGAACACTGAAGCTTTCTTT.

This rearrangement joins TRBV11-1 to TRBJ1-2; 7 nucleotides line up with TRBD1. J gave up 4 bases and V 0 bases, and 2 bases lay outside the gene matches. The CDR3 totals 14 residues. Germline V gene lookup returns CDR1 SGHAT and CDR2 FQDESV (reference sequence). CDR3 DNA: TGTGCCAGCAGCTTAGCGAGGGGGCCCTATGGCTACACCTTC. Protein: CASSLARGPYGYTF.

This clonotype was counted only a few times. This sequence joins TRBV20-1 and TRBJ1-5; possibly TRBD1 for D (6 bases). The CDR3 extends over 14 amino acids. Germline lookup yields CDR1 DFQATT and CDR2 SNEGSKA (reference sequence). Trimming removed 3 bases at V and 4 bases at J, with 13 bases between. The CDR3 nucleotides read TGCAGTGCTAGGGGCGGGGGCGGGAATCAGCCCCAGCATTTT. Its protein product is CSARGGGGNQPQHF.

The J gene is TRBJ2-5, the V gene TRBV20-1; TRBD1 matches at 8 bases. The ends lost 2 bases at V and 2 bases at J; junction bases unmatched: 4. This CDR3 has 14 residues. Per germline, CDR1 DFQATT and CDR2 SNEGSKA (reference sequence). The CDR3 protein is CSARPTGEQETQYF. The DNA of the CDR3 is TGCAGTGCTAGACCGACAGGGGAGCAAGAGACCCAGTACTTC.

Of note for this clonotype: A read error may be the cause here, since a much bigger clone is one base away. The chain carries TRBV7-9 and TRBJ2-5, with D perhaps matching TRBD2 (5 bases). Germline CDR1 is SEHNR and CDR2 is FQNEAQ (reference sequence). The CDR3 covers 12 residues. The CDR3 DNA follows: TGTGCCGGCAGCTGGACTCCGGAGACCCAGTACTTC. It codes for CAGSWTPETQYF.

A note on this clonotype: The missing conserved phenylalanine or tryptophan at the end of this CDR3 makes a read error likely. This chain joins TRBV20-1 and TRBJ1-1; TRBD1 matches at 9 bases. The CDR3 length is 15 residues. Germline CDR1 reads DFQATT; CDR2 reads SNEGSKA (reference sequence). V trimming: 3 bases; J trimming: 0 bases; junction bases outside the gene matches: 5. DNA for the CDR3: TGCAGTGCTAGTAACAGGGGGCTTATGAACACTGAAGCTTTCTCT. Protein: CSASNRGLMNTEAFS.

With respect to this clonotype: Given a much more abundant clone one base away, this may be a read error. This chain joins TRBV10-3 and TRBJ2-5; the D gene is possibly TRBD2 (5 bases). Germline V gene data show CDR1 as ENHRY and CDR2 as SYGVKD. The V gene lost 10 bases and the J gene lost 0 bases, with 15 bases spanning the gap. CDR3 length: 14 residues. CDR3 loop: CASRLGKNQETQYF. For the CDR3, the DNA is TGTGCCAGCAGACTCGGGAAAAACCAAGAGACCCAGTACTTC.